This T cell receptor beta chain comes out of a study of blood T cell repertoires in COVID-19. Study overall: Material from acute and convalescent COVID-19 was sourced from the United States, Italy and Spain. PBMCs, B-cell-depleted T cells, or T cells were the source of the cDNA or gDNA that made up the material.

Germline V gene sequence: CDR1 DFQATT, CDR2 SNEGSKA (reference sequence). The CDR3 length is 13 residues. V gave up 3 bases and J gave up 3 bases, with 12 bases separating them. Original data processing: The assay estimated nucleated cells by amplifying reference gene primers. Only in-frame clones appear in the TCRdb table, and some are missing; sequencing was by immunoSEQ multiplex PCR. D and trimming were read from the DNA, whereas the V and J calls and clone size are those reported in that table. The sample has roughly 260,000 clones, more than 70% seen once. The sequencing input was peripheral blood. This chain links TRBV20-1 with TRBJ2-7, with unresolved D. This sequence was found in a woman aged 18-30 years with acute or convalescent COVID-19. CDR3 in DNA: TGCAGTGCTAGTCGCGGATTCGGCTACGAGCAGTACTTC. Protein: CSASRGFGYEQYF.